The rows below give T cell receptor beta chains drawn from one sample of a study of technical replicates of blood from a few donors. Using immunoSEQ multiplex PCR, the repertoire was profiled, and TCRdb retains in-frame clones only, with some absent. The repertoire holds about 12,000 clones, approximately 94% seen once, with 9.1% in the top ten. Sequenced input: PBMCs. These receptors originate from a human donor in good health. CDR3s include the opening cysteine and the closing phenylalanine or tryptophan. A D gene is named only where the DNA matches it firmly. Clone size is not always given. Where it is, it says once, few, many or a class for expanded clones.

len: 14
abundance: NA
v_gene: TRBV7-9
d_gene: TRBD2
j_gene: TRBJ2-7
CDR3nt: TGTGCCAGCAGCTTTGCTAGCGGAGCTGGGGAGCAGTACTTC
CDR3aa: CASSFASGAGEQYF

len: 15
abundance: NA
v_gene: TRBV30
d_gene: NA
j_gene: TRBJ2-1
CDR3nt: TGTGCCTGGGACCCCGGGACTTCATCCTACAATGAGCAGTTCTTC
CDR3aa: CAWDPGTSSYNEQFF

len: 17
abundance: NA
v_gene: TRBV7-9
d_gene: TRBD1
j_gene: TRBJ1-6
CDR3nt: TGTGCCAGCAGCTCCGGGACAGGCCTCCCAAAGGATTCACCCCTCCACTTT
CDR3aa: CASSSGTGLPKDSPLHF

len: 14
abundance: NA
v_gene: TRBV5-6
d_gene: NA
j_gene: TRBJ2-1
CDR3nt: TGTGCCAGCGCCCGGGGAACCCCTTACAATGAGCAGTTCTTC
CDR3aa: CASARGTPYNEQFF

len: 14
abundance: once
v_gene: TRBV6-1
d_gene: NA
j_gene: TRBJ2-2
CDR3nt: TGTGCCAGCATTCATCACGGAGACGCCGGGGAGCTGTTTTTT
CDR3aa: CASIHHGDAGELFF

len: 15
abundance: once
v_gene: TRBV18
d_gene: NA
j_gene: TRBJ2-7
CDR3nt: TGTGCCAGCTCGACAGACGAGGGGAGGACCTACGAGCAGTACTTC
CDR3aa: CASSTDEGRTYEQYF

len: 17
abundance: NA
v_gene: TRBV28
d_gene: NA
j_gene: TRBJ2-3
CDR3nt: TGTGCCAGCAGTTTACCCCGGCAGGCGGGGAGCACAGATACGCAGTATTTT
CDR3aa: CASSLPRQAGSTDTQYF

len: 18
abundance: NA
v_gene: TRBV9
d_gene: NA
j_gene: TRBJ2-7
CDR3nt: TGTGCCAGCAGCGCCCGGGATAAGAACCCATTAGAGGGCTACGAGCAGTACTTC
CDR3aa: CASSARDKNPLEGYEQYF

len: 16
abundance: NA
v_gene: TRBV4-2
d_gene: TRBD2
j_gene: TRBJ2-1
CDR3nt: TGTGCCAGCAGCCCGGGACTAGCCGGACCCTACAATGAGCAGTTCTTC
CDR3aa: CASSPGLAGPYNEQFF

len: 13
abundance: NA
v_gene: TRBV28
d_gene: NA
j_gene: TRBJ2-7
CDR3nt: TGTGCCAGCAGCCCACAAAACTCCTACGAGCAGTACTTC
CDR3aa: CASSPQNSYEQYF

len: 17
abundance: NA
v_gene: TRBV7-9
d_gene: TRBD2
j_gene: TRBJ2-2
CDR3nt: TGTGCCAGCAGCTTAACGCAGGGACTAGCGGGGACCGGGGAGCTGTTTTTT
CDR3aa: CASSLTQGLAGTGELFF

len: 15
abundance: NA
v_gene: TRBV5-1
d_gene: TRBD1
j_gene: TRBJ2-1
CDR3nt: TGCGCCAGCAGCAAAGGACAGGGGGCTGCAGATGAGCAGTTCTTC
CDR3aa: CASSKGQGAADEQFF

len: 12
abundance: NA
v_gene: TRBV7-9
d_gene: TRBD1
j_gene: TRBJ1-1
CDR3nt: TGTGCCAGCAGCTTGGGGACAGCTGAAGCTTTCTTT
CDR3aa: CASSLGTAEAFF

len: 15
abundance: NA
v_gene: TRBV6-1
d_gene: TRBD1
j_gene: TRBJ1-2
CDR3nt: TGTGCCAGCAGTGAATTCATGGGACAGGGGGACGGCTACACCTTC
CDR3aa: CASSEFMGQGDGYTF

len: 14
abundance: NA
v_gene: TRBV27
d_gene: NA
j_gene: TRBJ2-7
CDR3nt: TGTGCCAGCAGTTTGTCAACAGGCTACTACGAGCAGTACTTC
CDR3aa: CASSLSTGYYEQYF

len: 15
abundance: NA
v_gene: TRBV28
d_gene: TRBD2
j_gene: TRBJ2-1
CDR3nt: TGTGCCAGCAGTTCCGGGACTAGGTCTGTCGATGAGCAGTTCTTC
CDR3aa: CASSSGTRSVDEQFF

len: 12
abundance: NA
v_gene: TRBV6-1
d_gene: NA
j_gene: TRBJ1-3
CDR3nt: TGTGCCAGCAAACAGGACGGAAACACCATATATTTT
CDR3aa: CASKQDGNTIYF

len: 14
abundance: once
v_gene: TRBV19
d_gene: TRBD2
j_gene: TRBJ2-2
CDR3nt: TGTGCCAGTATTGAGCGGGGTTATACCGGGGAGCTGTTTTTT
CDR3aa: CASIERGYTGELFF

len: 15
abundance: NA
v_gene: TRBV10-1
d_gene: NA
j_gene: TRBJ2-1
CDR3nt: TGCGCCAGCAGTGACGGGGCAGGGGAGTACAATGAGCAGTTCTTC
CDR3aa: CASSDGAGEYNEQFF

len: 13
abundance: NA
v_gene: TRBV19
d_gene: NA
j_gene: TRBJ2-3
CDR3nt: TGTGCCAGTAGTATAGAGGGACTGGATACGCAGTATTTT
CDR3aa: CASSIEGLDTQYF

len: 16
abundance: NA
v_gene: TRBV7-9
d_gene: NA
j_gene: TRBJ1-1
CDR3nt: TGTGCCAGCAGCTCCCTTTCGGGGGTGACAAACACTGAAGCTTTCTTT
CDR3aa: CASSSLSGVTNTEAFF

len: 15
abundance: NA
v_gene: TRBV5-8
d_gene: TRBD1
j_gene: TRBJ2-5
CDR3nt: TGTGCCAGCAGCTTCGGGACAGGGGGTTCGGAGACCCAGTACTTC
CDR3aa: CASSFGTGGSETQYF

len: 16
abundance: NA
v_gene: TRBV7-8
d_gene: TRBD1
j_gene: TRBJ1-1
CDR3nt: TGTGCCAGCAGCTTAGGGGGAGGACAGGGAGTCGTTGAAGCTTTCTTT
CDR3aa: CASSLGGGQGVVEAFF

len: 15
abundance: NA
v_gene: TRBV6-1
d_gene: NA
j_gene: TRBJ1-4
CDR3nt: TGTGCCAGCAGTGAATATTCGGGGTCTAATGAAAAACTGTTTTTT
CDR3aa: CASSEYSGSNEKLFF

len: 15
abundance: NA
v_gene: TRBV7-9
d_gene: TRBD2
j_gene: TRBJ2-3
CDR3nt: TGTGCCAGCAGCTGGACTAGCGCGATTGGAGATACGCAGTATTTT
CDR3aa: CASSWTSAIGDTQYF

len: 14
abundance: NA
v_gene: TRBV6-1
d_gene: NA
j_gene: TRBJ1-4
CDR3nt: TGTGCCAGCAGTGATTCCGGGAATGGGGAAAAACTGTTTTTT
CDR3aa: CASSDSGNGEKLFF

len: 16
abundance: NA
v_gene: TRBV7-2
d_gene: NA
j_gene: TRBJ1-5
CDR3nt: TGTGCCAGCAGCTTAGCCGGGCCAGCCGGGAGTCAGCCCCAGCATTTT
CDR3aa: CASSLAGPAGSQPQHF

len: 15
abundance: NA
v_gene: TRBV19
d_gene: TRBD1
j_gene: TRBJ1-1
CDR3nt: TGTGCCAGTAGTATGGGACAGGGTATCTACACTGAAGCTTTCTTT
CDR3aa: CASSMGQGIYTEAFF

len: 17
abundance: once
v_gene: TRBV15
d_gene: NA
j_gene: TRBJ2-3
CDR3nt: TGTGCCACCAGCTTATCAGGGGGGATAACTAGCACAGATACGCAGTATTTT
CDR3aa: CATSLSGGITSTDTQYF

len: 16
abundance: once
v_gene: TRBV19
d_gene: NA
j_gene: TRBJ1-3
CDR3nt: TGTGCCAGTGGACCACTGGGGGGACTTACTGGAAACACCATATATTTT
CDR3aa: CASGPLGGLTGNTIYF

len: 13
abundance: NA
v_gene: TRBV2
d_gene: NA
j_gene: TRBJ2-7
CDR3nt: TGTGCCAGCAGTGCAGGGGATGGGGGCGAGCAGTACTTC
CDR3aa: CASSAGDGGEQYF

len: 16
abundance: NA
v_gene: TRBV11-1
d_gene: TRBD1
j_gene: TRBJ1-3
CDR3nt: TGTGCCAGCAGCTTAGACGACAGGGCGGCTGGAAACACCATATATTTT
CDR3aa: CASSLDDRAAGNTIYF

len: 16
abundance: few
v_gene: TRBV28
d_gene: TRBD1
j_gene: TRBJ1-2
CDR3nt: TGTGCCAGCATAAAGGGATCGGGACAGCCGCCAGGTGGCTACACCTTC
CDR3aa: CASIKGSGQPPGGYTF

len: 15
abundance: NA
v_gene: TRBV5-1
d_gene: TRBD1
j_gene: TRBJ2-2
CDR3nt: TGCGCCAGCAGCTTAAGGACAGGGGGCGGCGGGGAGCTGTTTTTT
CDR3aa: CASSLRTGGGGELFF

len: 14
abundance: few
v_gene: TRBV25-1
d_gene: NA
j_gene: TRBJ2-4
CDR3nt: TGTGCCAGCAGTGAAGACAGTCCTAAAAACATTCAGTACTTC
CDR3aa: CASSEDSPKNIQYF

len: 16
abundance: NA
v_gene: TRBV4-2
d_gene: TRBD2
j_gene: TRBJ2-1
CDR3nt: TGTGCCAGCAGCCAAGCGGGACCGGGAGGAGGAAATGAGCAGTTCTTC
CDR3aa: CASSQAGPGGGNEQFF

len: 15
abundance: NA
v_gene: TRBV18
d_gene: TRBD1
j_gene: TRBJ1-1
CDR3nt: TGTGCCAGCTCCCCAAGACAGGGAATGAACACTGAAGCTTTCTTT
CDR3aa: CASSPRQGMNTEAFF

len: 13
abundance: once
v_gene: TRBV27
d_gene: TRBD2
j_gene: TRBJ2-5
CDR3nt: TGTGCCAGCAGTGTAGCGGGAGGGGAGACCCAGTACTTC
CDR3aa: CASSVAGGETQYF

len: 17
abundance: NA
v_gene: TRBV7-7
d_gene: NA
j_gene: TRBJ2-3
CDR3nt: TGTGCCAGCAGCCCAGCCGGGGAGAGCACGGGGGCAGATACGCAGTATTTT
CDR3aa: CASSPAGESTGADTQYF

len: 17
abundance: NA
v_gene: TRBV5-1
d_gene: TRBD2
j_gene: TRBJ2-5
CDR3nt: TGCGCCAGCAGTCCTGGGACTAGCGGGAGTCTAATTGAGACCCAGTACTTC
CDR3aa: CASSPGTSGSLIETQYF

len: 15
abundance: NA
v_gene: TRBV4-1
d_gene: TRBD2
j_gene: TRBJ2-7
CDR3nt: TGCGCCAGCAGCCAAGTCGCGGGGGAATCCTACGAGCAGTACTTC
CDR3aa: CASSQVAGESYEQYF

len: 14
abundance: NA
v_gene: TRBV6-5
d_gene: TRBD2
j_gene: TRBJ2-7
CDR3nt: TGTGCCAGCAGTTACTCGACTAGCCGCGGCGAGCAGTACTTC
CDR3aa: CASSYSTSRGEQYF

len: 13
abundance: NA
v_gene: TRBV28
d_gene: NA
j_gene: TRBJ2-3
CDR3nt: TGTGCCAGCAGTTTGATTAGTACAGATACGCAGTATTTT
CDR3aa: CASSLISTDTQYF

len: 15
abundance: NA
v_gene: TRBV11-2
d_gene: NA
j_gene: TRBJ2-5
CDR3nt: TGTGCCAGCAGCTTAGATCAGGCGAGTGGGGAGACCCAGTACTTC
CDR3aa: CASSLDQASGETQYF

len: 14
abundance: NA
v_gene: TRBV9
d_gene: TRBD1
j_gene: TRBJ2-1
CDR3nt: TGTGCCAGCAGCCCCCGACAGGGGGCCGGTGAGCAGTTCTTC
CDR3aa: CASSPRQGAGEQFF

len: 15
abundance: few
v_gene: TRBV7-8
d_gene: NA
j_gene: TRBJ2-3
CDR3nt: TGTGCCAGCAGCCCGACAGGGACTAGCACAGATACGCAGTATTTT
CDR3aa: CASSPTGTSTDTQYF

len: 16
abundance: NA
v_gene: TRBV19
d_gene: TRBD2
j_gene: TRBJ2-1
CDR3nt: TGTGCCAGTAGTCTCGGGACTAGCGGTTTTCGGGATGAGCAGTTCTTC
CDR3aa: CASSLGTSGFRDEQFF

len: 16
abundance: NA
v_gene: TRBV7-9
d_gene: NA
j_gene: TRBJ1-5
CDR3nt: TGTGCCAGCAGCTCCATCAGGGGTGGCAGCAATCAGCCCCAGCATTTT
CDR3aa: CASSSIRGGSNQPQHF

len: 14
abundance: NA
v_gene: TRBV6-1
d_gene: NA
j_gene: TRBJ1-5
CDR3nt: TGTGCCAGCAGTGAACTGGCAGAGGGACAGCCCCAGCATTTT
CDR3aa: CASSELAEGQPQHF

len: 14
abundance: NA
v_gene: TRBV6-6
d_gene: NA
j_gene: TRBJ1-5
CDR3nt: TGTGCCAGCAGAAACGGGGTTAGCAATCAGCCCCAGCATTTT
CDR3aa: CASRNGVSNQPQHF

len: 15
abundance: NA
v_gene: TRBV6-1
d_gene: NA
j_gene: TRBJ1-1
CDR3nt: TGTGCCAGCAGTGATCCCAACCAGGGAGGCACTGAAGCTTTCTTT
CDR3aa: CASSDPNQGGTEAFF